Reported below is one TCR beta chain. No antigen is known for it. The sample belongs to a study of human T cells and chemical hapten exposure. The time point is: patch test 3, about 24 weeks after DPC sensitization. As for treatment: therapeutic diphenylcyclopropenone sensitization with weekly scalp DPC. Each CDR3 protein gets one entry after TCRdb re-called the RACE reads with MiXCR. The table shows 85,000 to 100,000 distinct CDR3 sequences, with roughly a quarter occurring only once. Study-wide findings and caveats: Healthy individuals' immune responses may differ from those of donors, who had alopecia.

This clonotype was sampled from a man between 40 and 49 years old with alopecia areata. Some clones in this sample may be carry-over from other donors' samples. Sequencing used whole blood, obtained in connection with sensitization to the hapten diphenylcyclopropenone (DPC).

CDR3 region: CASSFSSVSTEAFF. The CDR3 nucleotides read TGTGCCAGCAGCTTCTCTTCTGTGAGCACTGAAGCTTTCTTT. The chain is built from TRBV5-4 and TRBJ1-1, with no clear D. The CDR3 runs 14 residues. CDR1 and CDR2 (germline): SGHNT, YYREEE (reference sequence). Trimming pared 2 bases from V and 4 bases from J, leaving 12 bases between.